These T cell receptor beta chains were read from a single sample in a study of response to subunit inactivated influenza vaccine. One entry per CDR3 protein, called by TCRdb with MiXCR from the RT-PCR reads. The repertoire includes about 570,000 distinct CDR3 sequences, approximately 10% of them detected once, and around 10% sits in the top ten. These same data were also listed under a study on T cells expressing NK-cell markers.

This specimen was PBMCs from blood, taken on the day of vaccination. These receptor sequences come from a man aged 50 or older who received an inactivated influenza vaccine. Both conserved end residues are part of each CDR3. The D gene is left open where the match is weak. Clone size appears in some rows only: once, few, many, or a class for an expanded clone.

V gene	D gene	J gene	clone size	CDR3 DNA	CDR3 protein
TRBV6-5	.	TRBJ2-1	few	TGTGCCAGCAGTTACTCCTCCATTGGACGAGGAGGGTTTGTCTATGAGCAGTTCTTC	CASSYSSIGRGGFVYEQFF
TRBV7-2	.	TRBJ2-5	few	TGTGCCAGCAGCTGGTTTGGCACCAGCCAAGAGACCCAGTACTTC	CASSWFGTSQETQYF
TRBV7-2	.	TRBJ2-2	few	TGTGCCAGCAGCCGGACACGCACCGGGGAGCTGTTTTTT	CASSRTRTGELFF
TRBV3-1	TRBD2	TRBJ2-2	.	TGTGCCAGCAGCCGAGGACTAGTCCTTAACACCGGGGAGCTGTTTTTT	CASSRGLVLNTGELFF
TRBV12-3/TRBV12-4	.	TRBJ1-6	many	TGTGCCAGCAGTTTAGCGGGACTAAAGAGAGGGTCACCCCTCCACTTT	CASSLAGLKRGSPLHF
TRBV30	.	TRBJ2-2	few	TGTGCCTGGAGTGTAGGATTACATGTAACCGGGGAGCTGTTTTTT	CAWSVGLHVTGELFF
TRBV11-2	.	TRBJ1-3	many	TGTGCCAGCAGCGCGCAGGGGACGGTGGACACCATATATTTT	CASSAQGTVDTIYF
TRBV12-3/TRBV12-4	TRBD2	TRBJ2-3	.	TGTGCCAGCAGAGCTACTATGGCGGGGGTAGATACGCAGTATTTT	CASRATMAGVDTQYF
TRBV6-5	TRBD2	TRBJ2-3	.	TGTGCCAGCAGTTACCTCCGGCGGGGGGCTGGCTCAGATACGCAGTATTTT	CASSYLRRGAGSDTQYF
TRBV9	.	TRBJ2-1	many	TGTGCCAGCAGCGTGGGCGGGCCCTACAATGAGCAGTTCTTC	CASSVGGPYNEQFF
TRBV4-3	.	TRBJ1-1	.	TGCGCCAGCAGCCAAGATGGAATCGGGGAAGCTTTCTTT	CASSQDGIGEAFF
TRBV12-3/TRBV12-4	.	TRBJ1-1	few	TGTGCCAGCAGAAGGCCGAACACTGAAGCTTTCTTT	CASRRPNTEAFF
TRBV7-2	TRBD2	TRBJ2-3	few	TGTGCCAGCAGCCCTTTTCGGGGGGTAGGCACAGATACGCAGTATTTT	CASSPFRGVGTDTQYF
TRBV12-3/TRBV12-4	.	TRBJ2-7	.	TGTGCCAGCAAGACCTCTGCCGGGCTAGGCAGTCCGTACGAGCAGTACTTC	CASKTSAGLGSPYEQYF
TRBV29-1	.	TRBJ2-2	.	TGCAGCGTTGAAAGCAGCTACACCGGGGAGCTGTTTTTT	CSVESSYTGELFF
TRBV5-1	.	TRBJ2-3	.	TGCGCCAGCAGTCGCGGGACTCCTCTCACAGATACGCAGTATTTT	CASSRGTPLTDTQYF
TRBV29-1	.	TRBJ2-1	few	TGCAGCGCCCCCGCGGTTTTAGGAACCTACAATGAGCAGTTCTTC	CSAPAVLGTYNEQFF
TRBV5-1	.	TRBJ1-2	many	TGCGCCAGCAGCTTGGACAGGCCGAGGGATGGCTACACCTTC	CASSLDRPRDGYTF
TRBV11-2	TRBD2	TRBJ2-7	.	TGTGCCAGCAGCTTCGGTAAAGGGACTAGTTCTTCTCTCTACGAGCAGTACTTC	CASSFGKGTSSSLYEQYF
TRBV4-3	TRBD2	TRBJ2-1	.	TGCGCCAGCAGCCAAGACCGGTCTACTAGCGGGAATAATGAGCAGTTCTTC	CASSQDRSTSGNNEQFF
TRBV9	.	TRBJ1-2	few	TGTGCCAGCAGCGTACGCAGGGGCGGTGGGGGCTACACCTTC	CASSVRRGGGGYTF
TRBV30	.	TRBJ1-1	.	TGTGCCAGCCAACAATTAATGAACACTGAAGCTTTCTTT	CASQQLMNTEAFF
TRBV20-1	TRBD1	TRBJ2-1	.	TGCAGTGCTAGGGACAGGGTACTCAATGAGCAGTTCTTC	CSARDRVLNEQFF
TRBV20-1	TRBD1	TRBJ2-5	few	TGCAGTGCTATCGACAGGGGAGAGACCCAGTACTTC	CSAIDRGETQYF
TRBV29-1	.	TRBJ2-5	.	TGCAGCGTGGCTGTACAAGAGACCCAGTACTTC	CSVAVQETQYF
TRBV18	TRBD1	TRBJ2-1	.	TGTGCCAGCTCACATGGACAGGTAGCGTACAATGAGCAGTTCTTC	CASSHGQVAYNEQFF
TRBV7-2	.	TRBJ2-1	few	TGTGCCAGCAGCTTAGACACTAGCTCCCCTTATTACAATGAGCAGTTCTTC	CASSLDTSSPYYNEQFF
TRBV6-2/TRBV6-3	.	TRBJ2-7	.	TGTGCCAGTGGACAGTTTGGAGAGCAGTACTTC	CASGQFGEQYF
TRBV5-1	TRBD2	TRBJ2-3	.	TGCGCCAGCAGCTTGTCCCCAGCGGGGGGCACGGATACGCAGTATTTT	CASSLSPAGGTDTQYF
TRBV6-1	.	TRBJ1-5	.	TGTGCCAGCAGTGAATCAGGGCGTCAGCCCCAGCATTTT	CASSESGRQPQHF
TRBV29-1	.	TRBJ2-7	many	TGCAGCGTTGAAGTCGCCCAAGTGGCGTACTTC	CSVEVAQVAYF
TRBV10-3	.	TRBJ2-7	.	TGTGCCATCAGTGACGGGGTTCGGGGGCCATCCTACGAGCAGTACTTC	CAISDGVRGPSYEQYF
TRBV6-2/TRBV6-3	TRBD2	TRBJ2-3	.	TGTGCCAGCAGTTACGTAGGGGAGGGAGATACGCAGTATTTT	CASSYVGEGDTQYF
TRBV11-2	TRBD1	TRBJ1-4	.	TGTGCCAGCAGGACAGGGATAGGAGCTAATGAAAAACTGTTTTTT	CASRTGIGANEKLFF